This T cell receptor (beta chain) was sequenced in a study of T cell responses to AZD1222 COVID-19 vaccine. Whole-study findings and limits: Following two doses of AZD1222, Spike-specific TCR breadth and depth rose. Sampling that yielded the repertoires occurred only after the peak T cell response. Clonal diversity was possibly underestimated, and white British individuals and females predominated among donors.

Data came from immunoSEQ multiplex PCR; TCRdb stores just in-frame clones and leaves some out. The sample consists of 150,000 to 200,000 clones, 94% of them appearing once. The CDR3 loop spans 16 amino acids. Germline CDR1 and CDR2: SGHKS and YYEKEE (reference sequence). The V end was cut by 0 bases, the J end by 1 base, with 14 bases between. Worth noting for this clone: Its antigen is unidentified.

This chain uses TRBV5-5 with TRBJ2-7; the D is unclear. This TCR came from an adult in good health. The material was peripheral blood, obtained on day 0 of AZD1222 vaccination. Here the CDR3 DNA reads TGTGCCAGCAGCTTGGTTCTCCGGGTAGGGTCCTACGAGCAGTACTTC. Its translation: CASSLVLRVGSYEQYF. The variable domain in full, completed from reference TRBV5-5 and TRBJ2-7, reads DAGVTQSPTHLIKTRGQQVTLRCSPISGHKSVSWYQQVLGQGPQFIFQYYEKEERGRGNFPDRFSARQFPNYSSELNVNALLLGDSALYLCASSLVLRVGSYEQYFGPGTRLTVT.